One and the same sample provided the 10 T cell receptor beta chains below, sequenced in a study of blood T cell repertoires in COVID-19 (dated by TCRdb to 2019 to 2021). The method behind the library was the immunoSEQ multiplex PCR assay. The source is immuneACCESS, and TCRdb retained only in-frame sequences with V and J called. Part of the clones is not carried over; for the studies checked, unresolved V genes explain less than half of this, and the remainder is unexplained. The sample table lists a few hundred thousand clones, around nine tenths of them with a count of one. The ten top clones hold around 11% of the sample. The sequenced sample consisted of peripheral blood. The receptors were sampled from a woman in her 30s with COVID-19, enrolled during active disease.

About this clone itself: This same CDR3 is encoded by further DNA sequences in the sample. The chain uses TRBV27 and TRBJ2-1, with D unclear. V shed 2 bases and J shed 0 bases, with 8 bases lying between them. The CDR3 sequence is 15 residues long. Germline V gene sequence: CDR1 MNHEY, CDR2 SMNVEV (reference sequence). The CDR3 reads CASSLSPSSYNEQFF. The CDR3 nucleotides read TGTGCCAGCAGTTTAAGTCCTAGCTCCTACAATGAGCAGTTCTTC.

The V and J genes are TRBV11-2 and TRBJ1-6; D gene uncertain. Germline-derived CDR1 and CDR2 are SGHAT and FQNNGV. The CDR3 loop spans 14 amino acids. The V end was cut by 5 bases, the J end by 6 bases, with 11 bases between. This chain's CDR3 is CASSRRDPNSPLHF. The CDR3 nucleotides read TGTGCCAGCAGCCGCCGGGATCCTAATTCACCCCTCCACTTT.

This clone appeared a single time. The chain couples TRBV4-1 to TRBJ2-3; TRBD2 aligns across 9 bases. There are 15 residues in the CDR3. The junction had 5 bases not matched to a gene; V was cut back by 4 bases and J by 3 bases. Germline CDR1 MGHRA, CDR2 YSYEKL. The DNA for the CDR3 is TGCGCCAGCAGCCGTTTGGCGGGAGGGACAGATACGCAGTATTTT. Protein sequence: CASSRLAGGTDTQYF.

CDR3 in DNA: TGTGCTAGTGGCAAAGACAGGGCAACAGATACGCAGTATTTT. Its translation is CASGKDRATDTQYF. The chain couples TRBV12-5 to TRBJ2-3; 7 bases match TRBD1. The trim removed 6 bases at V and 3 bases at J, leaving 6 bases unmatched. The CDR3 loop spans 14 amino acids. Germline lookup yields CDR1 LGHNT and CDR2 FRNRAP.

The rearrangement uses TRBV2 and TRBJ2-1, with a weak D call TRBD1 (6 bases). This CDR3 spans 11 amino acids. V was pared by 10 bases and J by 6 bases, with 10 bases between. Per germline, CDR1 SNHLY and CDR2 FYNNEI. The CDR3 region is CATTGFNEQFF. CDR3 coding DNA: TGTGCCACCACAGGGTTCAATGAGCAGTTCTTC.

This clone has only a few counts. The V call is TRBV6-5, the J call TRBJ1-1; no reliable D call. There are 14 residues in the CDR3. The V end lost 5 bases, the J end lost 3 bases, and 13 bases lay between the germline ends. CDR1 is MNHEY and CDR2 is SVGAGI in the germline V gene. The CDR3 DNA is TGTGCCAGCAGTCCCCTTGACATACACACTGAAGCTTTCTTT. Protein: CASSPLDIHTEAFF.

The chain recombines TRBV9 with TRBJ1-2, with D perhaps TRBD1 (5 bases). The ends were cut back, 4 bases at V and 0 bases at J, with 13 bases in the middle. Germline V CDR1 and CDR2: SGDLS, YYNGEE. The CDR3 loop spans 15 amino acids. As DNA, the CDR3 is TGTGCCAGCAGCCATGCGTGGGGGGCTAACTATGGCTACACCTTC. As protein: CASSHAWGANYGYTF. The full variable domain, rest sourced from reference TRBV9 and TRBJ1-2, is DSGVTQTPKHLITATGQRVTLRCSPRSGDLSVYWYQQSLDQGLQFLIQYYNGEERAKGNILERFSAQQFPDLHSELNLSSLELGDSALYFCASSHAWGANYGYTFGSGTRLTVV.

The CDR3 loop reads CASSQDWREGLYEQYF. In nucleotides, the CDR3 is TGTGCCAGCAGCCAAGATTGGCGGGAGGGCCTATACGAGCAGTACTTC. This chain uses TRBV3-1 (or the pseudogene TRBV3-2) with TRBJ2-7; the match to TRBD2 covers 9 bases. There are 16 residues in the CDR3. Unmatched junction bases numbered 7, after V lost 0 bases and J lost 4 bases. From germline, CDR1 is LGHDT and CDR2 YNNKEL (reference sequence).

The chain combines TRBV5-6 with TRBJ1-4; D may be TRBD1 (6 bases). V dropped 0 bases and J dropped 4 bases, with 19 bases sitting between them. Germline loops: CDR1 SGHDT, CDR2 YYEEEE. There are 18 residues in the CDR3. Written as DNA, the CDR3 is TGTGCCAGCAGCTTGGCAGGCAGGGGAGGGCCTTTTAATGAAAAACTGTTTTTT. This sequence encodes CASSLAGRGGPFNEKLFF.

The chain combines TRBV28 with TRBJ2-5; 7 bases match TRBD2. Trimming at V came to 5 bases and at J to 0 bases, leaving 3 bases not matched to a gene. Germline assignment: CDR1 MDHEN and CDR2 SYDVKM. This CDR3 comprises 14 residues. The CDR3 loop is CASSDLADQETQYF. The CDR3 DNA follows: TGTGCCAGCAGTGACCTAGCGGACCAAGAGACCCAGTACTTC.